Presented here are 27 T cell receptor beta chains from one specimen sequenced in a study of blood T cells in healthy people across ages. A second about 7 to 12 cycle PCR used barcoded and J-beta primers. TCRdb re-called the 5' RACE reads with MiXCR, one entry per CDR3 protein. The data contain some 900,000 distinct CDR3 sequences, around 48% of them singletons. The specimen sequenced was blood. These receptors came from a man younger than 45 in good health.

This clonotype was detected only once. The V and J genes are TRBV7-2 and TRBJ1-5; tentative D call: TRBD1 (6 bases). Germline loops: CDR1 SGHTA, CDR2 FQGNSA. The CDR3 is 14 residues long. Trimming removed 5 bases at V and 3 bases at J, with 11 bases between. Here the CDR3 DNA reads TGTGCCAGCAGCCACAGGGTGGACAATCAGCCCCAGCATTTT. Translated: CASSHRVDNQPQHF.

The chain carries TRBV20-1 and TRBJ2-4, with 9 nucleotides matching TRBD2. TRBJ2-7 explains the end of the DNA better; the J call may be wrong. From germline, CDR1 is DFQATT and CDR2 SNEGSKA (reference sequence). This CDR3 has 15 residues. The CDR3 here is CSARQWSGGRYEQYF. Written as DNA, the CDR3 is TGCAGTGCTAGACAATGGAGCGGGGGGCGATACGAGCAGTACTTC.

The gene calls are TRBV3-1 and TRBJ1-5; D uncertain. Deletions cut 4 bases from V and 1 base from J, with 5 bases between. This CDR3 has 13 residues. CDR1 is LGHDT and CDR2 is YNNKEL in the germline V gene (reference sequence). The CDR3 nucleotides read TGTGCCAGCAGCCGCGAGAGCAATCAGCCCCAGCATTTT. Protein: CASSRESNQPQHF. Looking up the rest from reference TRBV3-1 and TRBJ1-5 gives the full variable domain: DTAVSQTPKYLVTQMGNDKSIKCEQNLGHDTMYWYKQDSKKFLKIMFSYNNKELIINETVPNRFSPKSPDKAHLNLHINSLELGDSAVYFCASSRESNQPQHFGDGTRLSIL.

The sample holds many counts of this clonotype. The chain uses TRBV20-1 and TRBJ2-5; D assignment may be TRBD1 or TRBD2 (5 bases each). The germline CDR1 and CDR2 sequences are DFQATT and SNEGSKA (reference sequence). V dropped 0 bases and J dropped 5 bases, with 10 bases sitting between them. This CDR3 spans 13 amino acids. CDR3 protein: CSARDVGEETQYF. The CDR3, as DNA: TGCAGTGCTAGAGATGTGGGGGAGGAGACCCAGTACTTC.

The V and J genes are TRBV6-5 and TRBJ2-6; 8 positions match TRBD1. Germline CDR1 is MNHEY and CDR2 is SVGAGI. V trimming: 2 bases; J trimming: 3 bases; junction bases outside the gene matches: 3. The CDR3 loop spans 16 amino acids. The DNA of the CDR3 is TGTGCCAGCAGTTACCCAGGGGGCGTTGGGGCCAACGTCCTGACTTTC. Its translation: CASSYPGGVGANVLTF.

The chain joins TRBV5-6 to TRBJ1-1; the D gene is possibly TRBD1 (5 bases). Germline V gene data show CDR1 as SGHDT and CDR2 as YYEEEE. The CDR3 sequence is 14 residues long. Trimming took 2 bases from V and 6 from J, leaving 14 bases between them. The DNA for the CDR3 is TGTGCCAGCAGCTTCGGGACGGGAGGACCTGAAGCTTTCTTT. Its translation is CASSFGTGGPEAFF.

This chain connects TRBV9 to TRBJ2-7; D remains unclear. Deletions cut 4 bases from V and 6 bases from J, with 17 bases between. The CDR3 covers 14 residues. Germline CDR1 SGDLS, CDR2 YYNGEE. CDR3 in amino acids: CASSPGMFGTEQYF. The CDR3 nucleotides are TGTGCCAGCAGCCCCGGCATGTTTGGAACCGAGCAGTACTTC.

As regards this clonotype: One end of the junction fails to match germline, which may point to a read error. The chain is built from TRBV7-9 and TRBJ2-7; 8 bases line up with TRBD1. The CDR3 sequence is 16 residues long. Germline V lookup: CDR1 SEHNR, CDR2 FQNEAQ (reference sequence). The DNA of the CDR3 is TGTGCCGGCAGCTTCCCCCAAGGACAGGGTATCAACGAGCAGTACTTC. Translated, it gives CAGSFPQGQGINEQYF.

CDR3 sequence (DNA): TGTGCCAGACCTCAGGCTCCGGGAGGCGAGCAGTACTTC. Amino acid sequence: CARPQAPGGEQYF. This chain connects TRBV12-3 or TRBV12-4 to TRBJ2-7; TRBD2 aligns across 7 bases. Trimming removed 9 bases from V and 6 bases from J; junction bases left unmatched: 11. There are 13 residues in the CDR3.

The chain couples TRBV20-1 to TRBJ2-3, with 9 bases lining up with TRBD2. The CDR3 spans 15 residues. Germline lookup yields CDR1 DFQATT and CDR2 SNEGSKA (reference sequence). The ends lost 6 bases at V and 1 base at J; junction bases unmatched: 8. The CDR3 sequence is CSAKGTSLGTDTQYF. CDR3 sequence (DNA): TGCAGTGCCAAGGGGACTAGCTTGGGCACAGATACGCAGTATTTT.

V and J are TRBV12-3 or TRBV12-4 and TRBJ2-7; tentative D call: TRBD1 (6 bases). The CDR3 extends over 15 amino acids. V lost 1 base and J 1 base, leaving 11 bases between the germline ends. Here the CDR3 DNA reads TGTGCCAGCAGTTTAGTTTTGGGGGCTTCCTACGAGCAGTACTTC. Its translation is CASSLVLGASYEQYF.

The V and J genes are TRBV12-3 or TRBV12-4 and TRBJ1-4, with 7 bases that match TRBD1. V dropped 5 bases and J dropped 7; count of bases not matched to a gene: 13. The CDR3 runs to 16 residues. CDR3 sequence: CASSRGTVTRGEKLFF. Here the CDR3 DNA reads TGTGCCAGCAGTCGCGGGACAGTCACCAGAGGTGAAAAACTGTTTTTT.

In nucleotides, the CDR3 is TGTGCCAGCAGTCGACTAACGAACACTGAAGCTTTCTTT. It encodes CASSRLTNTEAFF. V and J are TRBV6-5 and TRBJ1-1, with D unresolved. This CDR3 spans 13 amino acids. The germline gives CDR1 MNHEY, CDR2 SVGAGI. The ends were cut back, 5 bases at V and 1 base at J, with 8 bases in the middle.

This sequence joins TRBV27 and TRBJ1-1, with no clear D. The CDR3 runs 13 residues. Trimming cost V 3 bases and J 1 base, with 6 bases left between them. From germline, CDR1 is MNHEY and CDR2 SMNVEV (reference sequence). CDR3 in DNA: TGTGCCAGCAGTTTCAAAGGGAACACTGAAGCTTTCTTT. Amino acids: CASSFKGNTEAFF.

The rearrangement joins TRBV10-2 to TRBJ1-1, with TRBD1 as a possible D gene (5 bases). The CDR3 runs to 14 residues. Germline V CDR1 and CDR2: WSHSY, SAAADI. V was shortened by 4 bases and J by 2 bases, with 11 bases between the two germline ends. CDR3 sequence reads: CASSGSTANTEAFF. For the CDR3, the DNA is TGCGCCAGCAGTGGTTCGACAGCTAACACTGAAGCTTTCTTT.

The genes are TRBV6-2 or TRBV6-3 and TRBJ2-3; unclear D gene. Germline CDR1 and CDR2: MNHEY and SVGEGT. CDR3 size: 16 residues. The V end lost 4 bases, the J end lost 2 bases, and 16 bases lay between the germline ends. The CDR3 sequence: CASSLWVWWDTDTQYF. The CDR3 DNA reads TGTGCCAGCAGTTTGTGGGTTTGGTGGGACACAGATACGCAGTATTTT.

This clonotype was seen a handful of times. The CDR3 is CAISQGLAGGEEQYF. In DNA, the CDR3 is TGTGCCATCAGCCAGGGACTAGCGGGGGGAGAAGAGCAGTACTTC. The V and J genes are TRBV10-3 and TRBJ2-5; 15 positions agree with TRBD2. This CDR3 comprises 15 residues. V lost 6 bases to trimming and J lost 11 bases; unmatched junction nucleotides: 10. Per the germline V gene, CDR1 is ENHRY and CDR2 is SYGVKD.

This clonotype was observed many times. The CDR3 coding sequence is TGCGCCAGCAGCCAAGGGGCAGGGGGCTACTATGGCTACACCTTC. The encoded protein is CASSQGAGGYYGYTF. The V and J genes are TRBV4-1 and TRBJ1-2; 8 bases map to TRBD1. Trimming took 1 base from V and 3 from J; bases not matched to a gene: 4. CDR3 length: 15 residues. Germline V gives CDR1 MGHRA, CDR2 YSYEKL.

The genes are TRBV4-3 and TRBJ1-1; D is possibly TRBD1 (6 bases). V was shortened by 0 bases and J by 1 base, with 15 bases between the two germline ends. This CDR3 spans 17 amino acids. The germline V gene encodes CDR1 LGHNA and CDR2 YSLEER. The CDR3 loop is CASSQDILDRRNTEAFF. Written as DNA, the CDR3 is TGCGCCAGCAGCCAAGATATTCTAGACAGGAGGAACACTGAAGCTTTCTTT.

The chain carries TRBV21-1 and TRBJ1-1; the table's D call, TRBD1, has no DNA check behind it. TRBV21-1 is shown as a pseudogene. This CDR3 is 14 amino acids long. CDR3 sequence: CASSERRGLSRAFF. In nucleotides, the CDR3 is TGTGCCAGCAGCGAGCGTAGGGGGCTCAGTCGAGCTTTCTTT.

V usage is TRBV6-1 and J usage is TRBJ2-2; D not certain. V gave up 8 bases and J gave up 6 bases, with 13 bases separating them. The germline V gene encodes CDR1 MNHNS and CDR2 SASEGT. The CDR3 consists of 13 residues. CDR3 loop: CASDGQAPGELFF. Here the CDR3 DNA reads TGTGCCAGCGACGGGCAGGCCCCCGGGGAGCTGTTTTTT.

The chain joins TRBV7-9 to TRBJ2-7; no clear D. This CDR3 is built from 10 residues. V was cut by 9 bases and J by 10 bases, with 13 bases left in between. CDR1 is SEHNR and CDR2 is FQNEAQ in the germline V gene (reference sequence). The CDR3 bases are TGTGCCAGTAGCACAGAGCCCCAGTACTTC. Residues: CASSTEPQYF. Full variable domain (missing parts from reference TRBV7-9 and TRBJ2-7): DTGVSQNPRHKITKRGQNVTFRCDPISEHNRLYWYRQTLGQGPEFLTYFQNEAQLEKSRLLSDRFSAERPKGSFSTLEIQRTEQGDSAMYLCASSTEPQYFGPGTRLTVT.

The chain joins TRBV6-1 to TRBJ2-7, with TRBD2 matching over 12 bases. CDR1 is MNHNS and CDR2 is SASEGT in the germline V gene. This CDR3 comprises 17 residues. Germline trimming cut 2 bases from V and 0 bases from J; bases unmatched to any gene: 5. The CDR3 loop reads CASSERLAGASSYEQYF. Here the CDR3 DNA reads TGTGCCAGCAGTGAACGACTAGCGGGGGCGAGCTCCTACGAGCAGTACTTC.

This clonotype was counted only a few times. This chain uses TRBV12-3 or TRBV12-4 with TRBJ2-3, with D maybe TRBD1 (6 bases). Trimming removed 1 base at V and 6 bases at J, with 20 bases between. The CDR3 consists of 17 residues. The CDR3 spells CASSLGPTLYQGDTQYF. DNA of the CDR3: TGTGCCAGCAGTTTAGGACCGACACTATACCAGGGGGATACGCAGTATTTT.

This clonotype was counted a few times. The CDR3 region has the DNA TGTGCCAGCAGCCAAGATCTGCCAGCAACTAATGAAAAACTGTTTTTT. Protein: CASSQDLPATNEKLFF. The gene calls are TRBV4-2 and TRBJ1-4; no clear D. Germline CDR1 reads LGHNA; CDR2 reads YNFKEQ. V lost 0 bases and J 0 bases, leaving 8 bases between the germline ends. The CDR3 sequence is 16 residues long.

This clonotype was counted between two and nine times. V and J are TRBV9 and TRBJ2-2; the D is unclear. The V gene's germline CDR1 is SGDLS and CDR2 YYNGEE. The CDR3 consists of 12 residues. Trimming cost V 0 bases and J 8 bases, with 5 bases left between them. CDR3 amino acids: CASSVVSGELFF. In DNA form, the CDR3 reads TGTGCCAGCAGCGTAGTTTCGGGGGAGCTGTTTTTT.

CDR3 DNA: TGTGCCAGCAGTGAACTTTTGGAGAGGTGGCAGTTCTTC. It encodes CASSELLERWQFF. The chain recombines TRBV28 with TRBJ2-1; no definite D call. Trimming cost V 5 bases and J 12 bases, with 17 bases left between them. The CDR3 consists of 13 residues. Per germline, CDR1 MDHEN and CDR2 SYDVKM. The complete variable domain, with remaining parts taken from reference TRBV28 and TRBJ2-1, reads DVKVTQSSRYLVKRTGEKVFLECVQDMDHENMFWYRQDPGLGLRLIYFSYDVKMKEKGDIPEGYSVSREKKERFSLILESASTNQTSMYLCASSELLERWQFFGPGTRLTVL.